A single sample is the source of the 25 T cell receptor delta chains below, sequenced in a study of gamma-delta T cells after stem cell transplantation. TCRdb ran CATT on the RT-PCR reads. This table has roughly 250 delta-chain clones, just over 55% appearing once. Sequences were obtained from gamma-delta T cells. These receptors came from a human donor. It is not recorded whose cells these are; they may come from a transplant donor.

The sample holds one count of this clone. A read error is the likely source, as a far larger clone sits one nucleotide away. The CDR3 DNA reads as TGTGCCTGTGAACTTTTGGGGTATACGGAGGCTAAACTCATCTTT. Encoded protein: CACELLGYTEAKLIF. The chain combines TRDV2 with TRDJ1, with a tentative D call TRDD3 (5 bases). The J gene was missing in TCRdb and was found by matching the end of the DNA to germline. The V end lost 4 bases, the J end lost 7 bases, and 21 bases lay between the germline ends. Germline CDR1 GEAIGNYY, CDR2 EKD. The CDR3 extends over 15 amino acids.

By sample share, this clone is hyperexpanded. The chain couples TRDV2 to TRDJ1; 11 positions match TRDD3. Unmatched junction bases numbered 15, after V lost 4 bases and J lost 0 bases. Looked up from germline, CDR1 is GEAIGNYY and CDR2 is EKD. This CDR3 spans 19 amino acids. The CDR3 loop is CACDKLGDKGKTYTDKLIF. CDR3 in DNA: TGTGCCTGTGATAAACTGGGGGATAAGGGAAAAACGTACACCGATAAACTCATCTTT.

By sample share, this clone is hyperexpanded. The sample contains more than one DNA sequence encoding this CDR3. The rearrangement links TRDV2 to TRDJ1; no firm D call. The CDR3 length is 14 residues. Looked up from germline, CDR1 is GEAIGNYY and CDR2 is EKD. With 3 bases removed from V and 4 bases from J, the gap between germline ends came to 14 bases. CDR3 loop: CACDPLGGSDKLIF. For the CDR3, the DNA is TGTGCCTGTGACCCGTTAGGAGGTAGCGATAAACTCATCTTT.

This clone was recorded once. Since a far larger clone is one base different, this is likely a read error. The chain employs TRDV2 and TRDJ1; 11 bases align to TRDD3. TCRdb leaves out the J gene; it was filled in here by matching the DNA to germline. The germline V gene encodes CDR1 GEAIGNYY and CDR2 EKD. The CDR3 loop spans 19 amino acids. With 4 bases clipped from V and 0 bases from J, the junction kept 15 bases outside the gene matches. The CDR3 bases are TGTGCCTGTGATAAACTGGGGGATAAGGGGAAAACGTACACCGATAAACTCATCTTT. Its translation: CACDKLGDKGKTYTDKLIF.

This clone is hyperexpanded within its sample. The chain employs TRDV2 and TRDJ1; no firm D call. V gave up 1 base and J gave up 3 bases, with 14 bases separating them. CDR3 length: 15 residues. Germline-derived CDR1 and CDR2 are GEAIGNYY and EKD. The CDR3: CACDTVGDSSDKLIF. In nucleotides, the CDR3 is TGTGCCTGTGACACGGTAGGAGACTCCTCCGATAAACTCATCTTT.

By sample fraction, this clone is hyperexpanded. The chain has TRDV2 and TRDJ1; 9 positions match TRDD3. The V gene end was trimmed by 0 bases and the J gene end by 3 bases; junction bases not matched to a gene: 4. This CDR3 has 15 amino acids. CDR1 and CDR2 from the germline V gene are GEAIGNYY and EKD. DNA of the CDR3: TGTGCCTGTGACACCATAGGGGATACGCCCGATAAACTCATCTTT. Translating it yields CACDTIGDTPDKLIF.

As to this clone: This may come from a read error, since a much larger clone is one base off. This rearrangement joins TRDV2 to TRDJ3; D is perhaps TRDD3 (6 bases). TCRdb records no J gene; here it was assigned by comparing the DNA to germline. This CDR3 has 20 residues. The germline V gene has CDR1 GEAIGNYY and CDR2 EKD. V lost 0 bases to trimming and J lost 1 base, with 18 bases between them. The CDR3 loop is CACDTAVGGPPSWDTRQMFF. For the CDR3, the DNA is TGTGCCTGTGACACCGCGGTTGGGGGCCCACCTTCCTGGGACACCCGACAGATGTTTTTC.

In its sample, this clone was seen a few times. Since a much larger clone is just one base distant, this may be a read error. The V call is TRDV2, the J call TRDJ1; 8 bases fit TRDD3. In the absence of a J gene in TCRdb, the DNA was matched to germline to assign it here. This CDR3 is 19 amino acids long. Trimming cost V 0 bases and J 6 bases; bases outside gene matches: 20. Germline CDR1 and CDR2: GEAIGNYY and EKD. This CDR3 reads CACDTLARTGGVDTYKLIF. The CDR3 DNA reads as TGTGCCTGTGACACCCTAGCCCGTACTGGGGGCGTTGATACCTATAAACTCATCTTT.

As regards this clone: A read error may explain this, as a much larger clone is one base away. The same CDR3 also results from other DNA sequences found in this sample. The CDR3 is CACDTLARTGGVDTDKLIF. For the CDR3, the DNA is TGTGCCTGTGACACCCTAGCCCGTACTGGTGGCGTTGATACCGATAAACTCATCTTT. The rearrangement joins TRDV2 to TRDJ1; D might be TRDD3 (5 bases). Trimming removed 0 bases at V and 2 bases at J, with 24 bases between. Germline loops: CDR1 GEAIGNYY, CDR2 EKD. The CDR3 has 19 residues.

Points on this clone: A much larger clonotype is one base distant, so this may be a read error. J is TRDJ3 and V is TRDV2; weak D call: TRDD3 (6 bases). TCRdb lists no J gene, so it was determined here by aligning the DNA to germline. Trimming shortened V by 3 bases and J by 1 base, and 18 bases separated the two germline ends. The germline CDR1 and CDR2 sequences are GEAIGNYY and EKD. The CDR3 runs to 19 residues. The CDR3 loop reads CACDLASLGRSWDTRQMFF. For the CDR3, the DNA is TGTGCCTGTGACCTTGCATCCCTGGGGAGGTCCTGGGACACCCGACAGATGTTTTTC.

On this clone itself: A read error is likely here: a far larger clone is one base away. The same CDR3 arises from other DNA sequences in this sample as well. The genes are TRDV2 and TRDJ3, with 7 bases matching TRDD3. The J gene was missing in TCRdb and was found by matching the end of the DNA to germline. This CDR3 region has 17 residues. CDR1 is GEAIGNYY and CDR2 is EKD in the germline V gene. DNA for the CDR3: TGTGCCTGTGACCTTACTGGGGTCTCCTGGGACACCCGCCAGATGTTTTTC. Translation: CACDLTGVSWDTRQMFF.

In regard to this clone: One base separates it from a far larger clone, so it is likely a read error. This sample also contains other DNA sequences that code for the same CDR3. The chain is built from TRDV2 and TRDJ3; TRDD3 matches at 11 bases. Matching the DNA to germline supplied the J gene, which TCRdb does not give. The CDR3 is 20 residues long. The V gene's germline CDR1 is GEAIGNYY and CDR2 EKD. The CDR3: CACDTVLGDTSSWDTRQMFF. Written as DNA, the CDR3 is TGTGCCTGTGACACCGTTCTGGGGGATACAAGCTCCTGGGACACCCGGCAGATGTTTTTC.

This chain uses TRDV2 with TRDJ1, with 7 bases aligning to TRDD3. In germline, CDR1 is GEAIGNYY, CDR2 EKD. V was clipped by 4 bases and J by 0 bases; unmatched bases: 10. The CDR3 is 16 amino acids. CDR3 coding DNA: TGTGCCTGTGAACCGGTGGGGGACATCGACACCGATAAACTCATCTTT. This gives the protein CACEPVGDIDTDKLIF.

By share of the sample, this clone is hyperexpanded. The chain recombines TRDV2 with TRDJ1, with 8 positions matching TRDD3. Germline CDR1 and CDR2: GEAIGNYY and EKD. The trim removed 3 bases at V and 5 bases at J, leaving 13 bases unmatched. The length of the CDR3 is 16 residues. The CDR3 here is CACDAMGDFGSDKLIF. The DNA for the CDR3 is TGTGCCTGTGACGCTATGGGGGATTTTGGGTCAGATAAACTCATCTTT.

This clone was detected only once. The chain joins TRDV3 to TRDJ1; weak D call: TRDD2 (5 bases). The J gene comes from matching the DNA to germline here; TCRdb lacks it. Germline V gene sequence: CDR1 TVYSNPD, CDR2 GDNSRS (reference sequence). This CDR3 is 17 amino acids long. V was shortened by 4 bases and J by 0 bases, with 24 bases between the two germline ends. CDR3 DNA sequence: TGTGCCTCTTCCCGTCGACTTCTTTCCGGGTACACCGATAAACTCATCTTT. This sequence encodes CASSRRLLSGYTDKLIF.

The rearrangement joins TRDV2 to TRDJ1, with TRDD3 matching 13 bases. Assignment of the J gene here rests on matching the DNA to germline, because TCRdb gives none. The CDR3 is 16 amino acids. In germline, CDR1 is GEAIGNYY, CDR2 EKD. V lost 3 bases to trimming and J lost 7 bases; unmatched junction nucleotides: 10. The CDR3 nucleotides are TGTGCCTGTGACGCCCTACTGGGGGATACGGAGGCTAAACTCATCTTT. Translation: CACDALLGDTEAKLIF.

A note on this clone: This may come from a read error, since a much larger clone is one base off. The J gene call is TRDJ1, but no V gene call exists. CDR3 size: 15 residues. This chain's CDR3 is CACDTIIEQTDQLIF. CDR3 coding DNA: TGTGCCTGTGACACCATTATCGAGCAGACCGATCAACTCATCTTT.

By sample fraction, this clone is large. Just one base apart from a much larger clone, this may be a read error. The CDR3 coding sequence is TGTGCCTGTGACACGCTGGGGGATACCACACTGTACGCCGATAAACTCATCTTT. It codes for CACDTLGDTTLYADKLIF. V is TRDV2 and J is TRDJ1, with TRDD3 matching over 11 bases. The CDR3 has 18 amino acids. After removal of 1 base from V and 3 bases from J, the junction contained 12 bases not matched to a gene. Germline V gene lookup returns CDR1 GEAIGNYY and CDR2 EKD.

The chain uses TRDV2 and TRDJ1; 9 bases fit TRDD2. The J gene is not listed in TCRdb, so it was assigned here from a DNA match to germline. This CDR3 region has 20 residues. Germline loops: CDR1 GEAIGNYY, CDR2 EKD. V trimming: 4 bases; J trimming: 2 bases; junction bases outside the gene matches: 22. The CDR3 nucleotides are TGTGCCTGTGAACCAATTGAAGGCCTTCCTACGCCGGTGTTTACCGATAAACTCATCTTT. It yields the protein CACEPIEGLPTPVFTDKLIF.

Concerning this clone itself: This may stem from a read error, because a much larger clone lies one nucleotide away. V usage is TRDV2 and J usage is TRDJ1; possible D gene TRDD3, 6 bases. The J gene is absent in TCRdb and was assigned here via DNA matching to germline. V shed 0 bases and J shed 1 base, with 23 bases lying between them. The CDR3 covers 19 residues. Germline lookup yields CDR1 GEAIGNYY and CDR2 EKD. CDR3 region: CACDTVARQVLGATDKLIF. Here the CDR3 DNA reads TGTGCCTGTGACACCGTGGCAAGGCAAGTACTGGGAGCCACCGATAAACTCATCTTT.

In the case of this clone: At one end the junction does not follow the germline gene, possibly because of a read error. This CDR3 reads CARDTLPPGAVRRSYTDKLIF. CDR3 coding DNA: TGTGCCCGTGACACCTTGCCTCCTGGGGCCGTTAGGCGGTCGTACACCGATAAACTCATCTTT. The chain is built from TRDV2 and TRDJ1, with a weak D call TRDD3 (6 bases). The J gene, left out of TCRdb, was set here by checking the DNA against germline. This CDR3 is built from 21 residues. Per germline, CDR1 GEAIGNYY and CDR2 EKD.

A note on this clone: One base separates it from a far larger clone, so it is likely a read error. No J gene was assigned, while the V gene was called as TRDV2; no check of the table's D call, TRDD3, against the DNA was made. Germline CDR1 reads GEAIGNYY; CDR2 reads EKD. The CDR3 is 18 amino acids. The CDR3 DNA reads TGTGCCTGTGACGCCCTACTGGGGGATACGCGAGGGACCGATAAACCCATCTTT. This encodes CACDALLGDTRGTDKPIF.

This sequence joins TRDV2 and TRDJ1; 8 bases align to TRDD3. TCRdb offers no J gene call, so here the DNA was matched to germline to obtain one. With 6 bases clipped from V and 0 bases from J, the junction kept 38 bases outside the gene matches. CDR3 length: 25 amino acids. CDR1 is GEAIGNYY and CDR2 is EKD in the germline V gene. Here the CDR3 DNA reads TGTGCCTGTTCCAACCTCCCCCTCTCGACCCCGCCCGTACGGGGGGATATGGGGGACACCGATAAACTCATCTTT. It encodes CACSNLPLSTPPVRGDMGDTDKLIF.

This clone is large in the sample. In DNA form, the CDR3 reads TGTGCCTGTGATACCCTGGGGGATACTGACACCGATAAACTCATCTTT. Amino acid sequence: CACDTLGDTDTDKLIF. The chain carries TRDV2 and TRDJ1, with TRDD3 matching 11 bases. The CDR3 totals 16 residues. CDR1 and CDR2 from the germline V gene are GEAIGNYY and EKD. After removal of 4 bases from V and 0 bases from J, the junction contained 6 bases not matched to a gene.

Points on this clone: A far larger clone is one nucleotide away, so this likely arose from a read error. This sequence joins TRDV2 and TRDJ1; no definite D call. Germline-derived CDR1 and CDR2 are GEAIGNYY and EKD. V was trimmed by 5 bases and J by 4 bases, leaving 16 bases between them. The CDR3 extends over 14 amino acids. The CDR3 DNA reads TGTGCCTGTGCCCCGTTAGGAGGTAGCGATAAACTCATCTTT. Protein product: CACAPLGGSDKLIF.